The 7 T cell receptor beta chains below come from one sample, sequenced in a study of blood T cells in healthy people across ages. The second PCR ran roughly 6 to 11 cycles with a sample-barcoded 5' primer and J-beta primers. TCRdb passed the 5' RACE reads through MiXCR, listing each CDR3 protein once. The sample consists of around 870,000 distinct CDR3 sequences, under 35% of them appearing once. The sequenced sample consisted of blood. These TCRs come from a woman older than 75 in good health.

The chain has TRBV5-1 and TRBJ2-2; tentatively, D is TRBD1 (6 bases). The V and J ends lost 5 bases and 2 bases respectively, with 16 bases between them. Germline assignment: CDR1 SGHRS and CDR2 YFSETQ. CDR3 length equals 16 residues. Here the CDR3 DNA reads TGCGCCAGCAGGATGGTAGGGGGTCATAACACCGGGGAGCTGTTTTTT. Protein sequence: CASRMVGGHNTGELFF.

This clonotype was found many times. The CDR3 region has the DNA TGTGCCAGCAGCGTAGTGGGGGGGGGCGGGTCCAATGAGCAGTTCTTC. Translated: CASSVVGGGGSNEQFF. The chain is built from TRBV9 and TRBJ2-1; D might be TRBD2 (7 bases). V gave up 0 bases and J gave up 6 bases, with 16 bases separating them. CDR3 size: 16 residues. CDR1 SGDLS and CDR2 YYNGEE come from the germline V gene.

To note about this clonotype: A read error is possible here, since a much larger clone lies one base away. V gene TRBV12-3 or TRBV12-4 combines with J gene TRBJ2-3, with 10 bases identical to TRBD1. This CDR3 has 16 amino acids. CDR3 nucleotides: TGTGCCAGCAGCCCTACTACCGGGACAGGGGCAGATGCGCAGTATTTT. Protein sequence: CASSPTTGTGADAQYF.

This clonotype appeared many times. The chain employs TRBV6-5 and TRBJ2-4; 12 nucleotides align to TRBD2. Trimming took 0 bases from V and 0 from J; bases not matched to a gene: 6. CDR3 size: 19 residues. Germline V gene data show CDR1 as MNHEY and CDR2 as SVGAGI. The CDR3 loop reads CASSYSTPSGGAAKNIQYF. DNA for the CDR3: TGTGCCAGCAGTTACTCTACACCTAGCGGGGGGGCAGCCAAAAACATTCAGTACTTC.

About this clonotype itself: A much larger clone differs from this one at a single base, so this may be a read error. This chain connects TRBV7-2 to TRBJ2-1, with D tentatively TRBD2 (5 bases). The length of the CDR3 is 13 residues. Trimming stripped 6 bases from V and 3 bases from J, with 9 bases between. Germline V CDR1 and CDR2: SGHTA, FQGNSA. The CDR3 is CASRIRGYNEQFF. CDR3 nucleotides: TGTGCCAGCAGGATACGGGGCTACAATGAGCAGTTCTTC. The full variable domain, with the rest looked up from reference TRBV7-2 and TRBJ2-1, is GAGVSQSPSNKVTEKGKDVELRCDPISGHTALYWYRQSLGQGLEFLIYFQGNSAPDKSGLPSDRFSAERTGGSVSTLTIQRTQQEDSAVYLCASRIRGYNEQFFGPGTRLTVL.

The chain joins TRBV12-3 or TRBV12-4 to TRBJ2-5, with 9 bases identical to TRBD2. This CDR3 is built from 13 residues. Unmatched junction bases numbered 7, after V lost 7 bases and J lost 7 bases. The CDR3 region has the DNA TGTGCCAGCACCCTAGCAGCGGGGGGGACCCAGTACTTC. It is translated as CASTLAAGGTQYF.

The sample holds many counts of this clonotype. CDR3: CASIKDPRRTDTQYF. The CDR3 nucleotides read TGTGCCAGCATTAAAGACCCGCGGCGCACAGATACGCAGTATTTT. This sequence joins TRBV27 and TRBJ2-3; no firm D call. Looked up from germline, CDR1 is MNHEY and CDR2 is SMNVEV (reference sequence). Trimming took 7 bases from V and 1 from J, leaving 15 bases between them. This CDR3 is built from 15 residues.